What follows is one T cell receptor (beta chain) and its context. As yet, its antigen is unknown. The CDR3 sequence is 12 residues long. From germline, CDR1 is GTSNPN and CDR2 SVGIG (reference sequence). CD8 cells regarded as naive lacked CD45RO, were positively chosen for CCR7, and omitted terminally differentiated effector memory CD45RA+ cells. This record belongs to a study of shared clonotypes between healthy human individuals. Study-wide findings and caveats: The generation probabilities recorded for non-shared clonotypes fell below those of clonotypes shared by all four donors.

The protocol was immunoSEQ multiplex PCR, while the TCRdb copy is restricted to in-frame clones and leaves out a portion. The sample carries roughly 2.1 million clones, about 92% recorded once. What was sequenced was naive CD8+ T cells from PBMCs. The source is a man in his late teens or twenties in good health. Some clones in this sample may be carry-over from other donors' samples. The chain has TRBV30 and TRBJ2-5; D may correspond to TRBD1 or TRBD2 (5 bases each). Judging by the DNA end, TRBJ2-7 fits better; the J call may be wrong. This chain's CDR3 is CAWRIGGYEQYF. The CDR3 DNA sequence: TGTGCCTGGCGAATTGGGGGCTACGAGCAGTACTTC.